This T cell receptor (beta chain) was sequenced in a study of PD-1 blockade in classical Hodgkin lymphoma. V dropped 3 bases and J dropped 0 bases, with 9 bases sitting between them. Germline V CDR1 and CDR2: MNHEY, SMNVEV (reference sequence). The CDR3 length is 15 residues. This clone was recorded a few times. Sequencing was performed with immunoSEQ multiplex PCR; in TCRdb, only in-frame clones are kept and a portion is missing. The sample records 10,000 to 15,000 clones, roughly 80% being singletons. Every patient was affected by relapse after autologous stem cell transplantation, while exposure to brentuximab vedotin was not uniform. Isolated CD8+ T cells were derived from thawed PBMCs through magnetic negative selection.

This TCR came from a human donor with classical Hodgkin lymphoma. Specimen: CD8+ T cells from blood, collected at baseline. The V and J genes are TRBV27 and TRBJ1-5; D call uncertain. CDR3 amino acids: CASSLWRDSNQPQHF. The CDR3 DNA follows: TGTGCCAGCAGTTTGTGGAGGGATAGCAATCAGCCCCAGCATTTT.